This T cell receptor beta chain came from a study of T cells in Graves' hyperthyroidism and ophthalmopathy (dated by TCRdb to the late 2010s). Concerning the study at large: To identify TCR V-J signatures that set the groups apart, the researchers used a discovery cohort of approximately 98 patients, made up of around 40 with Graves' ophthalmopathy and about 60 with stable Graves' hyperthyroidism. An independent validation cohort of under 20 hyperthyroidism patients and about 15 patients who later progressed to ophthalmopathy tested prospective prediction of ophthalmopathy. The 80 to 100 discovery patients were randomly divided into training and test sets at a 7:3 ratio. The study also compared thyroid tissue and blood T-cell repertoires from several Graves' hyperthyroidism patients. After sampling, hyperthyroidism patients received methimazole starting at 30 mg daily, and ophthalmopathy patients received high-dose intravenous methylprednisolone. TCR Vbeta CDR3 sequencing of 120 to 150 peripheral blood samples (over 40 ophthalmopathy, 75 or so hyperthyroidism and roughly 17 progressor patients) is reported in the paper.

The sample holds a few counts of this clonotype. Its recognized antigen is unknown. Base qualities are missing; no much larger clone stands one base away. Amplification of TCR beta CDR3 regions was carried out from RNA transcripts. For the first round of RT-PCR on the TCR CDR3, the HTBI primer set was used together with the Qiagen OneStep RT-PCR kit. The libraries were constructed in a second round of multiplex PCR and then size-selected and purified. Sequencing of the libraries was done on an Illumina HiSeq2000 using paired-end 100 bp reads. Per the original workflow: SOAPnuke was used to process the raw data, throwing out any read that contained adapters or uncalled bases, had a mean Phred below 15, or lacked an exact constant-primer or identifier match. High-quality paired reads were merged with COPE v1.2.5, and unique nucleotide sequences were defined as clonotypes. MiTCR v1.1 was used to align the clonotypes against IMGT TRBV, TRBD and TRBJ reference segments. The analysis was restricted to V-J combinations with a frequency above 0.0001, which together covered roughly 99% of the repertoires. The TCS score was defined as the ratio of F50 (clonal expansion) to E x V (chaos), calculated using BLOSUM62-based TCRdist between CDR3 peptides within each V-J. Welch's t-statistics and random forest reduced some 510 V-J features to 10 to 15, which were used in a naive Bayes classifier (R e1071). Thyroid-blood repertoire similarity was quantified with the Morisita-Horn index. TCRdb reran the public reads through fastp at Q25 and MiXCR, keeping productive beta chains. Merged by CDR3 protein, the rows form single entries marked with the most common genes and DNA. These V and J calls are TCRdb output, not the study's own analysis. For this sample there are about 540,000 distinct CDR3 sequences; 46% appear just once. Clones ranked in the top ten supply about 8% of the sample.

Graves' hyperthyroidism was defined as stable when no progression to ophthalmopathy occurred over 18 months of follow-up. Hyperthyroidism patients were newly diagnosed, with disease duration under 2 months, and aged 18 to 65 years. Exclusion was applied to patients with uncontrolled infections, other autoimmune diseases, pregnancy or lactation. Clinical symptoms, serum thyroxine and TRAb, thyroid ultrasound, and orbital computed tomography formed the basis for the diagnoses. Trizol reagent was used to extract total RNA, and RNA quality was then checked on an Agilent 2100 Bioanalyzer. The research as a whole found: A model built on a 13 V-J signature distinguished ophthalmopathy from stable hyperthyroidism, reaching around 90% sensitivity and around 81% specificity in cross-validation and 80%/75% in testing. In validation, the model predicted progression to ophthalmopathy a median of roughly 6.2 months before onset, with 65% to 71% sensitivity and almost 75% specificity. Most expanded thyroid clonotypes (frequency above 0.001) were also detected in blood, suggesting blood repertoires may reflect thyroid immune responses. Sample size was not statistically predetermined, and investigators were not blinded to group allocation.

Including cysteine and phenylalanine, the CDR3 has 15 amino acids. Of the read, only the CDR3 DNA is kept; its 45 bases are in frame from base 1. The germline V gene yields SGDLS for CDR1 and YYNGEE for CDR2. Trimming takes 1 base off V and 6 bases off J; junction bases not matched to a gene: 6. The sequence was obtained from a woman aged 18-29 years with Graves' hyperthyroidism. The sample taken for sequencing was peripheral blood or thyroid tissue (not recorded which). The chain is assembled from TRBV9 and TRBJ2-2; a stretch of 7 junction bases matches TRBD2. The CDR3 has the sequence CASSVRAGDAGELFF. The base sequence is TGTGCCAGCAGCGTAAGGGCGGGAGATGCCGGGGAGCTGTTTTTT.